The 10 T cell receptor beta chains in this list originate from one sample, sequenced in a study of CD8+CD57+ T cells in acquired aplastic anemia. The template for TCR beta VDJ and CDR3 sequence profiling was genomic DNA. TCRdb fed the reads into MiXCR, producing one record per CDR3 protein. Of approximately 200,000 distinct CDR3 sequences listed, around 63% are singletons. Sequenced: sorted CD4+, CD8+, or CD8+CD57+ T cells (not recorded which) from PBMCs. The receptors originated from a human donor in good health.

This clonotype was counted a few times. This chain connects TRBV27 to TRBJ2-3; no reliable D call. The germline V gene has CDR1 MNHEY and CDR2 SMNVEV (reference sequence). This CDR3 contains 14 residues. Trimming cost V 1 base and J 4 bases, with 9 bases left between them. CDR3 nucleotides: TGTGCCAGCAGTTTATTACGACTTTCAGATACGCAGTATTTT. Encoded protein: CASSLLRLSDTQYF.

CDR3 amino acids: CSARDYRVEAFF. CDR3 DNA sequence: TGCAGTGCTAGAGATTACAGGGTAGAAGCTTTCTTT. The rearrangement uses TRBV20-1 and TRBJ1-1; D perhaps matches TRBD1 (6 bases). V was clipped by 0 bases and J by 8 bases, with 10 bases between them. The CDR3 consists of 12 residues. Germline CDR1 reads DFQATT; CDR2 reads SNEGSKA (reference sequence).

In nucleotides, the CDR3 is TGTGCCAGCAGCTTAAGTGCAACCTACGAGCAGTACTTC. It codes for CASSLSATYEQYF. The V gene is TRBV11-2, the J gene TRBJ2-7; D gene uncertain. Germline CDR1 reads SGHAT; CDR2 reads FQNNGV. This CDR3 contains 13 residues. Deletions cut 2 bases from V and 2 bases from J, with 7 bases between.

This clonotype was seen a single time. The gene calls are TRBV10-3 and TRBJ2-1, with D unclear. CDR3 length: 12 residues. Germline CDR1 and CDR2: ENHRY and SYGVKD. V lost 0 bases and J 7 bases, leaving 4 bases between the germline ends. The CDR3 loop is CAISESRNEQFF. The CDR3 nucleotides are TGTGCCATCAGTGAGTCTCGGAATGAGCAGTTCTTC.

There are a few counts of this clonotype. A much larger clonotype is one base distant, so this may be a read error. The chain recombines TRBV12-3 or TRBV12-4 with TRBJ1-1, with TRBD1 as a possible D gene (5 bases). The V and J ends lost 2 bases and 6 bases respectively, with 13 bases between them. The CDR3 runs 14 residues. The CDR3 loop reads CASSLRGSWAEAFF. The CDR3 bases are TGTGCCAGCAGTTTAAGGGGTTCTTGGGCTGAAGCTTTCTTT.

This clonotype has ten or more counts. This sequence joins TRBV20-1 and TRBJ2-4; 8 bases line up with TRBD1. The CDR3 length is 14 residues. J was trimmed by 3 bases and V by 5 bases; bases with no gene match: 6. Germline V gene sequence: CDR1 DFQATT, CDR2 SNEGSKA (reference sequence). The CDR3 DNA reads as TGCAGTGCTGCGGGACAGGCGGACAAAAACATTCAGTACTTC. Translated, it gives CSAAGQADKNIQYF.

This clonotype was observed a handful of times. DNA of the CDR3: TGTGCCACCAGTCGAGGAGAAAAGCCCCAGCATTTT. Translated, it gives CATSRGEKPQHF. The chain recombines TRBV24-1 with TRBJ1-5; D call uncertain. Trimming removed 6 bases at V and 8 bases at J, with 10 bases between. The CDR3 covers 12 residues. CDR1 is KGHDR and CDR2 is SFDVKD in the germline V gene.

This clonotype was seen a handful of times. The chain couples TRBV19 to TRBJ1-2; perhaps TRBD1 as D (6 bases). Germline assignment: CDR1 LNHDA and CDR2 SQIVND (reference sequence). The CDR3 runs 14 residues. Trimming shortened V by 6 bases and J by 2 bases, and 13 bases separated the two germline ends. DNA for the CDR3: TGTGCCAGTAGCCCTCGGGACAACAACTATGGCTACACCTTC. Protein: CASSPRDNNYGYTF.

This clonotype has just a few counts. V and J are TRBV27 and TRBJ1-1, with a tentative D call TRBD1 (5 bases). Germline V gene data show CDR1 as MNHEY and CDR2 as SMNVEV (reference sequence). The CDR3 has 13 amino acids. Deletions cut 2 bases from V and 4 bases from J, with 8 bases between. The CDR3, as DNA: TGTGCCAGCAGTTTAGAGGGGACCACTGAAGCTTTCTTT. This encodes CASSLEGTTEAFF.

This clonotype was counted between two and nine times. CDR3: CASNTRQGLSQPQHF. Here the CDR3 DNA reads TGTGCCAGCAATACCAGACAGGGGTTGAGTCAGCCCCAGCATTTT. This rearrangement joins TRBV2 to TRBJ1-5, with 8 bases lining up with TRBD1. V shed 7 bases, J shed 6 bases, and the junction held 11 bases outside the gene matches. The CDR3 length is 15 residues. Per the germline V gene, CDR1 is SNHLY and CDR2 is FYNNEI.